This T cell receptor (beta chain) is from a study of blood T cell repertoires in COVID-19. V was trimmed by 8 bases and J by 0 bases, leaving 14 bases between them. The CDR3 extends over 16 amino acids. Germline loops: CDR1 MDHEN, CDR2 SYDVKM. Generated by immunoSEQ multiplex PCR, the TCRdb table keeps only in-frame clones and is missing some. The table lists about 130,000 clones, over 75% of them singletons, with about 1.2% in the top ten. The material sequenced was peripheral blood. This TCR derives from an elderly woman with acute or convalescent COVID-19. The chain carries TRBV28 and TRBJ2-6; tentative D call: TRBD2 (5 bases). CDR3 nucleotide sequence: TGTGCCAGCGTGGAGGCAGGCCTCTCTGGGGCCAACGTCCTGACTTTC. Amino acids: CASVEAGLSGANVLTF.